These 13 T cell receptor beta chains were all obtained from the same sample, sequenced in a study of T cells in Graves' hyperthyroidism and ophthalmopathy (dated by TCRdb to between 2019 and 2020). Libraries were constructed by multiplex PCR. Sequenced using an Illumina HiSeq 2000. The TCR beta CDR3 regions were amplified from the RNA transcripts. A first-round RT-PCR of the TCR CDR3 used the HTBI primer set with the Qiagen OneStep RT-PCR kit. The raw public data were reprocessed by TCRdb itself: fastp quality trimming at Q25, MiXCR clonotype calling, in-frame beta chains only. Rows are unified per CDR3 protein, each entry keeping the most common DNA and genes. Here the sample has some 740,000 distinct CDR3 sequences; 13% to 15% occur a single time. The ten largest account for roughly 10% of the sample. Material: blood. These receptors were obtained from a woman aged 18-30 years with Graves' hyperthyroidism.

The chain uses TRBV19 and TRBJ2-1; TRBD2 aligns across 15 bases. The CDR3 contains 19 residues. The J segment lost 6 bases and the V segment lost 7 bases, leaving 16 bases of the junction unmatched. Germline lookup yields CDR1 LNHDA and CDR2 SQIVND (reference sequence). The CDR3 bases are TGTGCCAGTACCCCGAAGGGACTAGCGGGAGGCACCATTCGCAATGAGCAGTTCTTC. It encodes CASTPKGLAGGTIRNEQFF.

A few counts support this clonotype. The chain is built from TRBV18 and TRBJ2-1; 10 bases are a match to TRBD2. J lost 9 bases, V lost 1 base, and 9 bases had no gene match. The length of the CDR3 is 16 residues. The germline V gene has CDR1 KGHSH and CDR2 LQKENI. The CDR3 loop reads CASSPLSSGSQGEQFF. For the CDR3, the DNA is TGTGCCAGCTCACCACTGTCTAGCGGGAGTCAGGGTGAGCAGTTCTTC.

Comments on this clonotype: One base away lies a much larger clone, so this may be a sequencing read error. The rearrangement links TRBV12-3 or TRBV12-4 to TRBJ2-1; tentatively, D is TRBD1 (6 bases). The CDR3 is made up of 14 amino acids. CDR3 sequence: CASSFKQGNNEQLF. CDR3 in DNA: TGTGCCAGCAGTTTCAAACAGGGCAACAATGAGCAGCTCTTC.

This clonotype was counted at least ten times. The chain recombines TRBV13 with TRBJ1-5; D ambiguous. Germline CDR1 reads PRHDT; CDR2 reads FYEKMQ (reference sequence). With 5 bases removed from V and 4 bases from J, the gap between germline ends came to 9 bases. This CDR3 has 13 residues. This chain's CDR3 is CASSESRNQPQHF. Here the CDR3 DNA reads TGTGCCAGCAGCGAATCGCGTAATCAGCCCCAGCATTTT.

The rearrangement links TRBV5-5 to TRBJ1-1; D remains unclear. Germline CDR1 and CDR2: SGHKS and YYEKEE (reference sequence). The V and J ends lost 1 base and 3 bases respectively, with 13 bases between them. The CDR3 is 15 amino acids. CDR3 sequence reads: CASSLSPHGYTEAFF. CDR3 DNA sequence: TGTGCCAGCAGCTTGAGCCCCCACGGATACACTGAAGCTTTCTTT. Using reference TRBV5-5 and TRBJ1-1 for the parts outside the CDR3, the full variable domain is DAGVTQSPTHLIKTRGQQVTLRCSPISGHKSVSWYQQVLGQGPQFIFQYYEKEERGRGNFPDRFSARQFPNYSSELNVNALLLGDSALYLCASSLSPHGYTEAFFGQGTRLTVV.

A single count supports this clonotype. The chain carries TRBV19 and TRBJ2-1; 15 bases align to TRBD2. The CDR3 totals 19 residues. Unmatched junction bases numbered 12, after V lost 5 bases and J lost 4 bases. Germline V lookup: CDR1 LNHDA, CDR2 SQIVND (reference sequence). DNA for the CDR3: TGTGCCAGTAGTCTCTCACCTGGGACTAGCGGGAGGAATTACAATGAGCAGTTCTTC. Protein product: CASSLSPGTSGRNYNEQFF.

This clonotype has a count of ten or more. This chain joins TRBV7-9 and TRBJ2-1; 10 bases fit TRBD2. The V gene's germline CDR1 is SEHNR and CDR2 FQNEAQ (reference sequence). The CDR3 extends over 13 amino acids. Unmatched junction bases numbered 8, after V lost 5 bases and J lost 13 bases. This chain's CDR3 is CASSTRTSGSQFF. In DNA, the CDR3 is TGTGCCAGCAGCACCCGGACTAGCGGAAGCCAGTTCTTC.

Many counts were recorded for this clonotype. The V and J genes are TRBV12-3 or TRBV12-4 and TRBJ2-5, with D perhaps matching TRBD2 (6 bases). Trimming pared 7 bases from V and 6 bases from J, leaving 18 bases between. CDR3 size: 14 residues. CDR3 residues: CASTISGLSQTQYF. As DNA, the CDR3 is TGTGCCAGCACCATTAGCGGCTTGAGTCAGACCCAGTACTTC.

This rearrangement joins TRBV11-3 to TRBJ2-1; D ambiguous. Germline V gene sequence: CDR1 SGHNT, CDR2 YENEEA. The V and J ends lost 5 bases and 4 bases respectively, with 12 bases between them. The CDR3 has 14 residues. CDR3 sequence reads: CASSPQTDYNEQFF. The CDR3 nucleotides read TGTGCCAGCAGCCCTCAAACTGATTACAATGAGCAGTTCTTC. The entire variable domain, with the rest obtained from reference TRBV11-3 and TRBJ2-1, is as follows: EAGVVQSPRYKIIEKKQPVAFWCNPISGHNTLYWYLQNLGQGPELLIRYENEEAVDDSQLPKDRFSAERLKGVDSTLKIQPAELGDSAVYLCASSPQTDYNEQFFGPGTRLTVL.

This clonotype was detected a few times. V usage is TRBV20-1 and J usage is TRBJ2-2; D may be TRBD2 (5 bases). V lost 5 bases, J lost 4 bases, and 17 bases lay in between. The germline gives CDR1 DFQATT, CDR2 SNEGSKA (reference sequence). This CDR3 is 15 amino acids long. The DNA of the CDR3 is TGCAGTGCTCATCAAAAAGGAGGCGGCACCGGGGAGCTGTTTTTT. This sequence encodes CSAHQKGGGTGELFF.

CDR3 bases: TGTGCCTGGAGTGTACCTAGCGGGAGGTTCGAGCAGTACTTC. Translation gives CAWSVPSGRFEQYF. The J gene is TRBJ2-7, the V gene TRBV30, with 11 bases identical to TRBD2. CDR1 GTSNPN and CDR2 SVGIG come from the germline V gene (reference sequence). The length of the CDR3 is 14 residues. V gave up 0 bases and J gave up 6 bases; unmatched junction bases: 4.

This clonotype appeared many times. Sequence at one end of the junction differs from germline and may be a read error. This rearrangement joins TRBV4-1 to TRBJ1-1, with D possibly matching TRBD1 (6 bases). This CDR3 comprises 16 residues. CDR1 is MGHRA, CDR2 YSYEKL, per germline. Here the CDR3 reads CASSQAYPGANAEAFF. The CDR3 DNA follows: TGCGCCAGCAGCCAAGCTTACCCGGGGGCGAACGCTGAAGCTTTCTTT.

This clonotype has more than one count but fewer than ten. CDR3 region: CASSVDSTTDTQYF. The CDR3, as DNA: TGTGCCAGTAGTGTTGACAGTACAACAGATACGCAGTATTTT. This chain uses TRBV19 with TRBJ2-3; maybe TRBD1 (5 bases). The length of the CDR3 is 14 residues. Trimming stripped 5 bases from V and 3 bases from J, with 12 bases between. Germline CDR1 reads LNHDA; CDR2 reads SQIVND (reference sequence).